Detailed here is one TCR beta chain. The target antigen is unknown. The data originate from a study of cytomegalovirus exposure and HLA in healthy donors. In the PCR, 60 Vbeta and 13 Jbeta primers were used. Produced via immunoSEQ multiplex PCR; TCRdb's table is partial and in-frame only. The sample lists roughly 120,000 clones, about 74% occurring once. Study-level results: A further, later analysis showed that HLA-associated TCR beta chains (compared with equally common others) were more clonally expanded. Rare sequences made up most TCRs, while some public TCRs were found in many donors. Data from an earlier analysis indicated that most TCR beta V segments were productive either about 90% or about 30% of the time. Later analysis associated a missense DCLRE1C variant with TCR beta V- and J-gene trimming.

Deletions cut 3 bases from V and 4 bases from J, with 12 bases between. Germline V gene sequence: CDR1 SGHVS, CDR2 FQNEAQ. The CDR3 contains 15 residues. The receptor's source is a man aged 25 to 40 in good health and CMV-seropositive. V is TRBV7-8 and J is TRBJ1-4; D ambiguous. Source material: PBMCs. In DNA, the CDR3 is TGTGCCAGCAGCTTGAGTGGTCTTCTTAATGAAAAACTGTTTTTT. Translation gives CASSLSGLLNEKLFF.